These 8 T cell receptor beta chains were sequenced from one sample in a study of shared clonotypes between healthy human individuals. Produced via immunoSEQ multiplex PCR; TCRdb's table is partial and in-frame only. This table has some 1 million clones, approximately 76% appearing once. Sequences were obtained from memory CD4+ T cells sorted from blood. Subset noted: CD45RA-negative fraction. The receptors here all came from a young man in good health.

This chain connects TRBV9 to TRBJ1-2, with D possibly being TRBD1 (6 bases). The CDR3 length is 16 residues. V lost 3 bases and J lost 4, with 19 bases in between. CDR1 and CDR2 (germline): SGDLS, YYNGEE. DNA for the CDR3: TGTGCCAGCAGCGCCAGGGTGGGGGGCTTAGGCTATGGCTACACCTTC. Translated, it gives CASSARVGGLGYGYTF.

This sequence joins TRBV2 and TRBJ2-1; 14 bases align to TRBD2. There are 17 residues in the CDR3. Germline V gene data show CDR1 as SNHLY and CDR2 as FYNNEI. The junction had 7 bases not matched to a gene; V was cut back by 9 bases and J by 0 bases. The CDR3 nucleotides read TGTGCCAGAAGGACTAGCGGGGGGACGAGCTCCTACAATGAGCAGTTCTTC. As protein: CARRTSGGTSSYNEQFF.

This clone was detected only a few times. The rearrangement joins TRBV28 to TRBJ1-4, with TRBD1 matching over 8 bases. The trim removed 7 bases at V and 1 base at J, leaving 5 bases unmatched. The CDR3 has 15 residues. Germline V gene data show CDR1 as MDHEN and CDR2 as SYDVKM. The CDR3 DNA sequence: TGTGCCAGCAATACCGACAGGGGAACTAATGAAAAACTGTTTTTT. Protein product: CASNTDRGTNEKLFF.

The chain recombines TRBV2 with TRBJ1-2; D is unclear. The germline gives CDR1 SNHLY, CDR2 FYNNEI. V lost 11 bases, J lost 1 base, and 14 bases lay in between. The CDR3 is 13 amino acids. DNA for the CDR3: TGTGCCGGGCGAGGAGAGAGTAACTATGGCTACACCTTC. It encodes CAGRGESNYGYTF.

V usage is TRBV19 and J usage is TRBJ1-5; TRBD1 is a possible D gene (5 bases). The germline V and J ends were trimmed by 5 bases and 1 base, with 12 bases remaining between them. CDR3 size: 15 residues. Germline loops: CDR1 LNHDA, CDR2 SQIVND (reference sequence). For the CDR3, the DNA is TGTGCCAGTAGTGACGCGGGGGGGAGCAATCAGCCCCAGCATTTT. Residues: CASSDAGGSNQPQHF. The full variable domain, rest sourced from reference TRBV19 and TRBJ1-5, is DGGITQSPKYLFRKEGQNVTLSCEQNLNHDAMYWYRQDPGQGLRLIYYSQIVNDFQKGDIAEGYSVSREKKESFPLTVTSAQKNPTAFYLCASSDAGGSNQPQHFGDGTRLSIL.

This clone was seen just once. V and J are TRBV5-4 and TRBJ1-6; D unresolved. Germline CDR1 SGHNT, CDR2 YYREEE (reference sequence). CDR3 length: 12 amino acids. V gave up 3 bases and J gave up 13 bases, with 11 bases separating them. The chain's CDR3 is CASSWGWAPLHF. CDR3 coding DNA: TGTGCCAGCAGCTGGGGATGGGCGCCCCTCCACTTT.

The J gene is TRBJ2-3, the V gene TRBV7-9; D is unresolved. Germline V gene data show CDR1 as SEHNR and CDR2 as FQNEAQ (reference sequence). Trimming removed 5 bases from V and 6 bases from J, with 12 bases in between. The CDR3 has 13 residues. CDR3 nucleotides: TGTGCCAGCAGCCCTAAGGAAGCTGATACGCAGTATTTT. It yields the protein CASSPKEADTQYF.

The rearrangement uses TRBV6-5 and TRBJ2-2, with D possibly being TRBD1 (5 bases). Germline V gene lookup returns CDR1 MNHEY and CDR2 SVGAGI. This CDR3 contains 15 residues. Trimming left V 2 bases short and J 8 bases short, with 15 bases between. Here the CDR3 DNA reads TGTGCCAGCAGTTACCTACAGGACCTATCGGGGGAGCTGTTTTTT. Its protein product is CASSYLQDLSGELFF.